The entry below describes one TCR beta chain. This record comes from a study of blood T cell repertoires in COVID-19. TCRdb's table, derived via immunoSEQ multiplex PCR, lists solely in-frame clones and lacks some. The sample has roughly 220,000 clones, roughly nine tenths seen once. The clonotype was recovered from a woman aged 50 to 60 with COVID-19, enrolled during active disease. Sequencing was performed on peripheral blood.

Written as DNA, the CDR3 is TGTGCCAGCCGGGACATGGACTACGAGCAGTACTTC. Amino acid sequence: CASRDMDYEQYF. The V and J genes are TRBV13 and TRBJ2-7, with D perhaps TRBD1 (6 bases). Germline values: CDR1 PRHDT, CDR2 FYEKMQ (reference sequence). This CDR3 spans 12 amino acids. Trimming pared 8 bases from V and 3 bases from J, leaving 11 bases between.